The 5 T cell receptor beta chains below were found in one sample sequenced in a study of monozygotic twins with inflammatory bowel disease. TCRdb derives one entry per CDR3 protein from the 5' RACE reads, leaving out DNA. The listing records approximately 420,000 distinct CDR3 sequences. The sequencing input was blood. The origin of the receptors is a human donor with ulcerative colitis or Crohn's disease, or a healthy co-twin of an affected twin (not recorded which).

The gene calls are TRBV6-6 and TRBJ2-7. CDR1 is MNHNY and CDR2 is SVGAGI in the germline V gene (reference sequence). CDR3 length: 14 amino acids. CDR3 residues: CASSYSPDSYEQYF.

V and J are TRBV29-1 and TRBJ1-1; checking the TCRdb D call of TRBD1 is not possible without DNA. Germline V gene sequence: CDR1 SQVTM, CDR2 ANQGSEA. This CDR3 is 13 amino acids long. The CDR3 sequence: CSVRQGVDTEAFF.

The chain links TRBV28 to TRBJ2-7. Germline assignment: CDR1 MDHEN and CDR2 SYDVKM. CDR3 length: 15 amino acids. CDR3 residues: CASTLGSLNSYEQYF.

V gene TRBV5-1 combines with J gene TRBJ2-7; TCRdb gives TRBD1 as the D gene, but with no DNA this cannot be confirmed. Germline V gene data show CDR1 as SGHRS and CDR2 as YFSETQ. CDR3 size: 16 residues. The CDR3 here is CASSSMGGTISYEQYF.

The CDR3 spells CASSGGQGVKTQYF. The chain couples TRBV5-1 to TRBJ2-5; TCRdb's D call of TRBD1 is untestable without DNA. The germline gives CDR1 SGHRS, CDR2 YFSETQ. This CDR3 contains 14 residues.